The 22 T cell receptor beta chains reported below all come from one sample, sequenced in a study of cytomegalovirus exposure and HLA in healthy donors. Both 60 Vbeta primers and 13 Jbeta primers went into the PCR. Produced via immunoSEQ multiplex PCR; TCRdb's table is partial and in-frame only. The sample lists some 160,000 clones; almost 85% were seen once. Sequencing was done on a sample of PBMCs. The receptors here all came from a woman in her forties or fifties in good health and CMV-seronegative.

The V call is TRBV19, the J call TRBJ2-2; 9 bases align to TRBD1. Germline values: CDR1 LNHDA, CDR2 SQIVND (reference sequence). The V and J ends lost 8 bases and 0 bases, in that order; junction bases with no gene match: 4. The CDR3 has 15 residues. The CDR3 region is CASVDRGPNTGELFF. The CDR3 DNA follows: TGTGCCAGTGTGGACAGGGGTCCGAACACCGGGGAGCTGTTTTTT.

V is TRBV30 and J is TRBJ2-2, with 12 bases matching TRBD1. V shed 3 bases and J 5 bases; nucleotides not matched to a gene: 7. Germline V lookup: CDR1 GTSNPN, CDR2 SVGIG (reference sequence). The CDR3 loop spans 16 amino acids. The CDR3 spells CAWRGQGALWTGELFF. DNA for the CDR3: TGTGCCTGGAGGGGACAGGGGGCTCTATGGACCGGGGAGCTGTTTTTT.

This sequence joins TRBV27 and TRBJ2-1; 8 bases agree with TRBD1. Germline trimming cut 7 bases from V and 8 bases from J; bases unmatched to any gene: 13. Germline lookup yields CDR1 MNHEY and CDR2 SMNVEV (reference sequence). The CDR3 spans 15 residues. The CDR3 DNA follows: TGTGCCAGCACCTCGCCCCGGACAGGGCTCGATGAGCAGTTCTTC. It encodes CASTSPRTGLDEQFF.

The J gene is TRBJ2-3, the V gene TRBV28; 10 nucleotides agree with TRBD1. Trimming at V came to 6 bases and at J to 2 bases, leaving 8 bases not matched to a gene. Germline assignment: CDR1 MDHEN and CDR2 SYDVKM. This CDR3 spans 16 amino acids. CDR3 sequence: CASSPYGQGVTDTQYF. The CDR3 DNA reads as TGTGCCAGCAGCCCCTATGGACAGGGGGTCACAGATACGCAGTATTTT.

This chain connects TRBV7-5 to TRBJ2-1; the table's D call of TRBD1 was not tested on the DNA. TRBV7-5 is a pseudogene locus. The CDR3 spans 16 residues. The CDR3 nucleotides read TGTGCCAGAAGCCCAGTAGGACGACAGGGGAACTGTGAGCAGTTCTTC. This sequence encodes CARSPVGRQGNCEQFF.

The chain links TRBV5-4 to TRBJ2-3; 10 nucleotides match TRBD1. Germline V gene data show CDR1 as SGHNT and CDR2 as YYREEE (reference sequence). The CDR3 runs 16 residues. V shed 2 bases, J shed 6 bases, and the junction held 9 bases outside the gene matches. The CDR3 region is CASSFAGGTGADTQYF. As DNA, the CDR3 is TGTGCCAGCAGCTTCGCCGGTGGGACAGGGGCCGATACGCAGTATTTT.

The rearrangement uses TRBV15 and TRBJ1-4; a possible D gene is TRBD1 (5 bases). In germline, CDR1 is LNHNV, CDR2 YYDKDF (reference sequence). V was cut by 4 bases and J by 8 bases, with 14 bases left in between. This CDR3 has 14 residues. The CDR3 region is CATSTRTRGEKLFF. CDR3 coding DNA: TGTGCCACCAGCACGAGAACAAGGGGAGAAAAACTGTTTTTT. Variable domain in full (rest from reference TRBV15 and TRBJ1-4): DAMVIQNPRYQVTQFGKPVTLSCSQTLNHNVMYWYQQKSSQAPKLLFHYYDKDFNNEADTPDNFQSRRPNTSFCFLDIRSPGLGDTAMYLCATSTRTRGEKLFFGSGTQLSVL.

The chain links TRBV6-6 to TRBJ1-2; 7 nucleotides agree with TRBD1. This CDR3 has 16 amino acids. The junction had 12 bases not matched to a gene; V was cut back by 2 bases and J by 6 bases. Germline-derived CDR1 and CDR2 are MNHNY and SVGAGI (reference sequence). The CDR3 DNA follows: TGTGCCAGCAGTTACCTTCTCCGTCAGGGGGTGGATGGCTACACCTTC. Its protein product is CASSYLLRQGVDGYTF.

This chain joins TRBV6-1 and TRBJ2-3; TRBD2 agrees at 8 bases. V lost 3 bases, J lost 3 bases, and 11 bases stayed unmatched. Germline-derived CDR1 and CDR2 are MNHNS and SASEGT. The CDR3 is 17 residues long. CDR3 sequence (DNA): TGTGCCAGCAGTGATGTAGGGACTAGACGCGTTACAGATACGCAGTATTTT. Translated, it gives CASSDVGTRRVTDTQYF.

The chain carries TRBV9 and TRBJ1-5; D is ambiguous. The CDR3 totals 13 residues. V was clipped by 0 bases and J by 4 bases, with 5 bases between them. Germline values: CDR1 SGDLS, CDR2 YYNGEE. This CDR3 is CASSVGENQPQHF. The CDR3, as DNA: TGTGCCAGCAGCGTAGGAGAGAATCAGCCCCAGCATTTT.

The V call is TRBV6-5, the J call TRBJ2-6; D might be TRBD2 (5 bases). Germline V gene lookup returns CDR1 MNHEY and CDR2 SVGAGI. Deletions cut 6 bases from V and 3 bases from J, with 9 bases between. The CDR3 is 14 residues long. CDR3 in DNA: TGTGCCAGCAGACGCGAGGGTGGGGCCAACGTCCTGACTTTC. It translates to CASRREGGANVLTF.

This sequence joins TRBV2 and TRBJ2-2; 9 bases agree with TRBD2. The CDR3 sequence is 18 residues long. Unmatched junction bases numbered 16, after V lost 6 bases and J lost 5 bases. Germline-derived CDR1 and CDR2 are SNHLY and FYNNEI. The DNA of the CDR3 is TGTGCCAGCAGCCGCGTAGCGGGAGCCCTAGAGCTTACCGGGGAGCTGTTTTTT. It yields the protein CASSRVAGALELTGELFF.

Only one count was recorded for this clone. V and J are TRBV2 and TRBJ1-6; the D gene is possibly TRBD1 (5 bases). Germline lookup yields CDR1 SNHLY and CDR2 FYNNEI. The CDR3 is 16 amino acids. V lost 5 bases, J lost 6 bases, and 17 bases lay in between. In DNA form, the CDR3 reads TGTGCCAGCAGTCAGATGGGGGGGGGTGGTAATTCACCCCTCCACTTT. Its protein is CASSQMGGGGNSPLHF. Variable domain in full (rest from reference TRBV2 and TRBJ1-6): EPEVTQTPSHQVTQMGQEVILRCVPISNHLYFYWYRQILGQKVEFLVSFYNNEISEKSEIFDDQFSVERPDGSNFTLKIRSTKLEDSAMYFCASSQMGGGGNSPLHFGNGTRLTVT.

This chain joins TRBV4-1 and TRBJ2-5; TRBD2 aligns across 8 bases. In germline, CDR1 is MGHRA, CDR2 YSYEKL. V lost 0 bases to trimming and J lost 3 bases; unmatched junction nucleotides: 12. This CDR3 is built from 18 residues. CDR3 residues: CASSQDRERGITKETQYF. Written as DNA, the CDR3 is TGCGCCAGCAGCCAAGATCGGGAGCGGGGGATTACAAAAGAGACCCAGTACTTC.

V and J are TRBV6-1 and TRBJ2-4, with 7 bases aligning to TRBD1. The V gene's germline CDR1 is MNHNS and CDR2 SASEGT. This CDR3 is 15 amino acids long. The V and J ends lost 6 bases and 1 base, in that order; junction bases with no gene match: 6. The CDR3 spells CASSETGLAKNIQYF. CDR3 DNA: TGTGCCAGCAGCGAGACAGGGTTGGCCAAAAACATTCAGTACTTC.

This clone showed up just a few times. This chain links TRBV7-9 with TRBJ2-7; no clear D gene. Germline V gene sequence: CDR1 SEHNR, CDR2 FQNEAQ (reference sequence). The CDR3 loop spans 13 amino acids. V lost 5 bases and J 3 bases, leaving 11 bases between the germline ends. This chain's CDR3 is CASSLSPLYEQYF. CDR3 DNA sequence: TGTGCCAGCAGCCTCTCCCCCCTCTACGAGCAGTACTTC.

The CDR3 protein is CASSLALGVKTQYF. The DNA of the CDR3 is TGTGCCAGCAGCTTAGCGCTCGGTGTGAAGACCCAGTACTTC. This chain connects TRBV7-2 to TRBJ2-5, with D uncertain. Germline V gene sequence: CDR1 SGHTA, CDR2 FQGNSA. Trimming cost V 0 bases and J 6 bases, with 11 bases left between them. This CDR3 region has 14 residues.

This clone was seen just once. The chain carries TRBV5-1 and TRBJ2-3; TRBD2 aligns across 8 bases. The CDR3 extends over 16 amino acids. V lost 0 bases, J lost 2 bases, and 5 bases stayed unmatched. Germline V gives CDR1 SGHRS, CDR2 YFSETQ. The CDR3 nucleotides are TGCGCCAGCAGCTTGGCCACTAGCGGATACACAGATACGCAGTATTTT. This sequence encodes CASSLATSGYTDTQYF.

The CDR3 here is CASSSIPTPGQGAYGYTF. The DNA of the CDR3 is TGTGCCAGCAGCTCTATTCCGACGCCGGGACAGGGGGCGTACGGCTACACCTTC. The V call is TRBV7-3, the J call TRBJ1-2; 12 bases agree with TRBD1. Germline V gives CDR1 SGHTA, CDR2 FQGTGA. The V gene end was trimmed by 4 bases and the J gene end by 8 bases; junction bases not matched to a gene: 17. The CDR3 covers 18 residues.

The V and J genes are TRBV11-1 and TRBJ1-1; no definite D call. The CDR3 has 15 amino acids. Trimming took off 2 bases at V and 1 base at J, with 11 bases between the two ends. In germline, CDR1 is SGHAT, CDR2 FQDESV (reference sequence). CDR3 nucleotide sequence: TGTGCCAGCAGCTTATTGCACAGTACGAACACTGAAGCTTTCTTT. It translates to CASSLLHSTNTEAFF.

The CDR3 DNA is TGTGCCAGCAGTACCCCGGGACAGACCTACGAGCAGTACTTC. Residues: CASSTPGQTYEQYF. The chain employs TRBV27 and TRBJ2-7; 7 bases agree with TRBD1. The trim removed 5 bases at V and 2 bases at J, leaving 6 bases unmatched. CDR1 is MNHEY and CDR2 is SMNVEV in the germline V gene (reference sequence). This CDR3 comprises 14 residues.

The chain combines TRBV5-5 with TRBJ2-7; 10 nucleotides align to TRBD1. CDR3 length: 14 residues. The germline V gene encodes CDR1 SGHKS and CDR2 YYEKEE (reference sequence). The junction had 7 bases not matched to a gene; V was cut back by 7 bases and J by 3 bases. The CDR3 nucleotides read TGTGCCAGCTGCCGGGACAGGGGTCTCTACGAGCAGTACTTC. Translation: CASCRDRGLYEQYF.